This is a list of T cell receptor beta chains from one sample in a study of cytomegalovirus exposure and HLA in healthy donors. Using immunoSEQ multiplex PCR, the repertoire was profiled, and TCRdb retains in-frame clones only, with some absent. The table records 100,000 to 150,000 clones, about 61% of them present only once. Sequenced material: PBMCs. All receptors come from a woman aged 40-49 years in good health and CMV-seronegative. CDR3s leave out the opening cysteine and the closing phenylalanine or tryptophan. Clone size is given for some rows only: seen once, a few or many times, or a class if the clone is expanded.

J,V,size,CDR3
TRBJ1-1,TRBV5-1,-,ASRADRGRMNTEAF
TRBJ2-1,TRBV5-4,-,ASTETSRNEQF
TRBJ1-4,TRBV7-9,-,ASSLGFSPQEKLF
TRBJ2-7,TRBV10-3,-,AITPATSSTRAEQY
TRBJ1-1,TRBV7-6,-,ASSLDAGNTEAF
TRBJ1-2,TRBV7-9,-,ASSLVSMSVGYT
TRBJ1-5,TRBV28,few,ASSPSTGDSNQPQH
TRBJ1-1,TRBV6-5,-,ASTDGVEAF
TRBJ1-1,TRBV7-2,-,ASSRQVTGTEAF
TRBJ2-5,TRBV7-2,-,ASSLGGGAAETQY
TRBJ1-5,TRBV2,-,ASSEDRNTYNQPQH
TRBJ1-1,TRBV7-9,-,ASSSVRGGTEAF
TRBJ2-7,TRBV15,-,ATSRGRGSEQY
TRBJ1-5,TRBV27,-,ASSLTPGLSNQPQH
TRBJ1-6,TRBV30,-,AWARAGTGGNSPLH
TRBJ2-7,TRBV29-1,-,SVETRAYEQY
TRBJ1-4,TRBV7-2,once,ASSATGNEKLF
TRBJ1-5,TRBV5-1,few,ASSSDIDQPQH
TRBJ2-4,TRBV19,few,ASSIGQGGKNIQY
TRBJ1-1,TRBV5-4,-,ASSLGGVLTEAF
TRBJ2-5,TRBV2,-,ASSEETQY
TRBJ2-7,TRBV5-1,-,ASTKNLPGQGQEQY
TRBJ1-4,TRBV7-2,-,ASSLVGQGAANEKLF
TRBJ1-2,TRBV7-2,-,ASSLLVDYGYT
TRBJ2-1,TRBV9,-,ASSVDGEAYNEQF
TRBJ2-7,TRBV28,-,ASSPPLGMQY
TRBJ1-2,TRBV5-1,-,ASSPEGTGNGYT
TRBJ1-1,TRBV10-2,-,ASSEKTGGDTEAF
TRBJ1-4,TRBV18,-,ASSPRPLEKLF
TRBJ1-1,TRBV7-9,-,ASSLKGVNTEAF
TRBJ2-2,TRBV2,-,ASGHGELF
TRBJ2-2,TRBV6-4,-,ASSEDRDTGELF
TRBJ1-5,TRBV2,few,ASGGTGNQPQH
TRBJ2-3,TRBV4-3,-,ASNREEGRDTQY
TRBJ2-5,TRBV5-1,-,ASSLGQGGQETQY
TRBJ2-7,TRBV6-6,-,ASRHTGGAYEQY
TRBJ1-2,TRBV5-6,few,ASSQYRGGSYGYT
TRBJ2-7,TRBV4-2,-,ASSQVQGNSYEQY
TRBJ1-1,TRBV6-6,-,ASTWETTENTEAF